The source of this T cell receptor (beta chain) is a study of CD8 T cells in Susac syndrome (dated by TCRdb to about 2019). About the study as a whole: The study used repertoire sequencing to test whether antigen drove CD8+ T cell activation and differentiation in Susac syndrome.

The CDR3 has 13 amino acids, counting the end cysteine and phenylalanine. The only DNA kept is the CDR3, 39 bases in frame from the first base. V gives up 8 bases and J gives up 2 bases, and the segment between their germline ends measures 10 bases. CDR1 MNHNS and CDR2 SASEGT were looked up in the germline V gene. RNA was extracted using the RNeasy kit, and about 0.45 to 1 ug of the RNA was reverse transcribed with random hexamers. TCR beta CDR3 regions were amplified with the immunoSEQ multiplex PCR assay covering 54 Vbeta and 13 Jbeta segments. PCR amplification bias was corrected by using a synthetic template baseline for primer optimization and computational correction. On the study's bioinformatics: Only productive sequences were kept, with reads annotated to V, D and J genes according to IMGT and analyzed in immunoSEQ Analyzer. Clonality was calculated as one minus the Shannon entropy normalized by log2 of the number of productive unique sequences. For each patient and control, public and private clones were evaluated within the 100 most prevalent clones. Clones were defined as Susac-specific if absent from the healthy and MS cohorts, from around 1,100 published viral clones and from other ImmuneACCESS disease sequences. The public reads were run again by TCRdb, first through fastp at Q25 and then through MiXCR, and only productive beta chains were kept. CDR3 protein duplicates are merged, each entry listing the most common genes and DNA. The V and J calls come from TCRdb's annotation, not from the publication. The sample includes approximately 190,000 distinct CDR3 sequences, with about 94% observed a single time. Together, the top ten hold around 0.1% of the sample.

A word on this clonotype: The clone's antigen remains unknown. No base quality information exists; no much larger clone differs at one position.

High-throughput TCR beta sequencing profiled peripheral blood CD8+ and CD4+ T cells from healthy donors, Susac syndrome patients and multiple sclerosis patients. Healthy donors were age- and sex-matched controls. CD8+ TEMRA cells were enriched by FACS, while bulk CD8+ and CD4+ T cells were purified by magnetic negative isolation. Blood was collected in EDTA tubes and processed within 24 hours, with PBMCs isolated through density gradient centrifugation. PBMCs destined for TCR sequencing were cryopreserved in liquid nitrogen and later thawed in a 37 °C water bath. The sorted or isolated CD4+, CD8+ and CD8+ TEMRA cells had a purity of 90% or higher. On the study overall, not on this receptor specifically: The number of individuals in the TCR sequencing and HLA analysis was acknowledged as relatively small.

The chain is encoded by TRBV6-1 joined to TRBJ1-5, with the D segment identity uncertain. The sequence derives from a human donor in good health. Sequencing was performed on CD4+ T cells from PBMCs. The sequenced DNA is TGTGCCAGCGGACGTAATCGCAATCAGCCCCAGCATTTT. This translates into CASGRNRNQPQHF.